This T cell receptor (beta chain) was sequenced during a study of cytomegalovirus exposure and HLA in healthy donors. Findings and limits, study-wide: Published work reported that the classifier diagnosed cytomegalovirus status with high specificity and sensitivity. In a later analysis, at a false discovery rate of 0.05, 16,951 TCR beta sequences matched HLA alleles.

Looked up from germline, CDR1 is SEHNR and CDR2 is FQNEAQ (reference sequence). Trimming pared 6 bases from V and 2 bases from J, leaving 9 bases between. The CDR3 totals 13 residues. PCR used 60 Vbeta primers and 13 Jbeta primers. Profiled with immunoSEQ multiplex PCR; TCRdb holds only in-frame clones, not every one. Of about 140,000 clones in the sample, about 61% were seen once. As regards this clone: The antigen is not known.

The sample was PBMCs. The receptor was isolated from a male donor in good health and CMV-seronegative. The V call is TRBV7-9, the J call TRBJ2-3; D may be TRBD2 (5 bases). CDR3 coding DNA: TGTGCCAGCAGGCGGGCGATCACAGATACGCAGTATTTT. Its protein product is CASRRAITDTQYF.